This note documents a single T cell receptor beta chain sequence. Grouping used clinical history reported by participants in a survey and questionnaire. The sample comes from a study of blood T cell repertoires in COVID-19. Study in general: Each recovered donor of Cohort 3 presented with two negative PCRs, clearance, or symptom resolution.

V shed 0 bases, J shed 4 bases, and the junction held 7 bases outside the gene matches. The CDR3 is made up of 15 amino acids. The germline gives CDR1 SGHRS, CDR2 YFSETQ. Original handling: Counts of nucleated cells, estimated from reference gene primer amplification, were obtained. TCRdb's copy holds only in-frame clones and misses some; the assay was immunoSEQ multiplex PCR. The DNA was the basis for D and trimming; V, J and clone size are from that table. The sample yields about 400,000 clones, over 75% seen once. The receptor comes from a man aged 40-50 years in a cohort exposed to, infected with or recovered from COVID-19 (not recorded which). The J gene is TRBJ2-7, the V gene TRBV5-1, with TRBD1 matching 7 bases. Sequenced: PBMCs or T cells enriched from blood (not recorded which). CDR3 protein: CASSLAPGTAYEQYF. CDR3 sequence (DNA): TGCGCCAGCAGCTTGGCCCCCGGGACAGCTTACGAGCAGTACTTC.